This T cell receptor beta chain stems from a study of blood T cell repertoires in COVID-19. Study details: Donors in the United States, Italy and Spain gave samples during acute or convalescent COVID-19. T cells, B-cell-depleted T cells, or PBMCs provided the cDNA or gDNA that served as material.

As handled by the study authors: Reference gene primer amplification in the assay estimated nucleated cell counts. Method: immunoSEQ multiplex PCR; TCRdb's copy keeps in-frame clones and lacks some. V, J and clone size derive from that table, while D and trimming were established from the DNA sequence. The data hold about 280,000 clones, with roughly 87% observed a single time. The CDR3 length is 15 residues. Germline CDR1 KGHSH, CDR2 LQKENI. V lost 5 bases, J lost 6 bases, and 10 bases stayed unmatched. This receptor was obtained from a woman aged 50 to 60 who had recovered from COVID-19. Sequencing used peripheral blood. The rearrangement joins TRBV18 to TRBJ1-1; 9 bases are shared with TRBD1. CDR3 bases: TGTGCCAGCTCAGCGGGACAGGGCAGGACGGCTGAAGCTTTCTTT. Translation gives CASSAGQGRTAEAFF.